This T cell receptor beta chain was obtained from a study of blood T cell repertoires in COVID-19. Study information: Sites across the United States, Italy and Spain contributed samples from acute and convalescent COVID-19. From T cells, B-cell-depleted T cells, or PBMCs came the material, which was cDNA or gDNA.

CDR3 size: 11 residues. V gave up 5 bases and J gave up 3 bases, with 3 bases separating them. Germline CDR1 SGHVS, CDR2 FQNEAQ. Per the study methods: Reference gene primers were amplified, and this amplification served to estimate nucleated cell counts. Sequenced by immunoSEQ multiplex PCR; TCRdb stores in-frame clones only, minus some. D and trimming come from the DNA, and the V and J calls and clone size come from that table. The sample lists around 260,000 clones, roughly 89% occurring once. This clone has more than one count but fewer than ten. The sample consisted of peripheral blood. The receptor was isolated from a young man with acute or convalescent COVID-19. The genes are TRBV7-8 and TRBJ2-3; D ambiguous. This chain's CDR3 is CASSPTDTQYF. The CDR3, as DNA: TGTGCCAGCAGCCCGACAGATACGCAGTATTTT.